This TCR beta chain derives from a study of cytomegalovirus exposure and HLA in healthy donors. General study points: Immune exposure was documented only through CMV serostatus.

The table lists this clone with a few counts. Antigen: not known. The primer mix had 60 Vbeta and 13 Jbeta primers. Here immunoSEQ multiplex PCR was the method, and the copy in TCRdb shows in-frame clones only, minus some. The table lists about 140,000 clones, approximately 70% of them singletons, with 6.5% in the top ten. This receptor was identified in a woman aged 60-70 years in good health and CMV-seronegative. What was sequenced was PBMCs.

The CDR3, as DNA: TGTGCCAGCGGAGAACTAGCGGGCGTAGCAGATACGCAGTATTTT. Protein: CASGELAGVADTQYF. V and J are TRBV6-5 and TRBJ2-3; 9 bases fit TRBD2. V dropped 8 bases and J dropped 4; count of bases not matched to a gene: 10. Germline-derived CDR1 and CDR2 are MNHEY and SVGAGI. This CDR3 has 15 residues.